Below are 25 T cell receptor beta chains sequenced from a single sample in a study of blood T cell repertoires in COVID-19. Data came from immunoSEQ multiplex PCR; TCRdb stores just in-frame clones and leaves some out. The data contain over 200,000 clones, approximately 90% of them seen just once; the ten biggest clones take up 0.99%. The sequenced material came from peripheral blood. These receptors came from a woman between 35 and 50 years old who had recovered from COVID-19.

The chain is built from TRBV7-2 and TRBJ1-1, with D perhaps TRBD1 (5 bases). This CDR3 is built from 15 residues. Germline-derived CDR1 and CDR2 are SGHTA and FQGNSA. The ends were cut back, 1 base at V and 4 bases at J, with 13 bases in the middle. The CDR3 bases are TGTGCCAGCAGCTTAGTGTGGGGGGTTGGCACTGAAGCTTTCTTT. Amino acids: CASSLVWGVGTEAFF.

The gene calls are TRBV27 and TRBJ1-6; 11 bases line up with TRBD1. Germline CDR1 reads MNHEY; CDR2 reads SMNVEV (reference sequence). J was trimmed by 9 bases and V by 5 bases; bases with no gene match: 6. The CDR3 is 15 residues long. DNA of the CDR3: TGTGCCAGCAGTAAAGGGACAGGGGGGGGTTCACCCCTCCACTTT. This codes for CASSKGTGGGSPLHF.

This clone was counted once. The chain uses TRBV18 and TRBJ2-2, with no clear D. The CDR3 consists of 15 residues. V was shortened by 2 bases and J by 1 base, with 8 bases between the two germline ends. Germline assignment: CDR1 KGHSH and CDR2 LQKENI. The CDR3 region is CASSPEVRNTGELFF. The CDR3 nucleotides are TGTGCCAGCTCACCAGAGGTCCGGAACACCGGGGAGCTGTTTTTT. The whole variable domain, remainder taken from reference TRBV18 and TRBJ2-2, is NAGVMQNPRHLVRRRGQEARLRCSPMKGHSHVYWYRQLPEEGLKFMVYLQKENIIDESGMPKERFSAEFPKEGPSILRIQQVVRGDSAAYFCASSPEVRNTGELFFGEGSRLTVL.

The chain employs TRBV5-4 and TRBJ1-2; D may be TRBD1 (5 bases). CDR3 length equals 13 residues. Between the trimmed V and J ends, which lost 0 bases and 8 bases, there was a span of 11 bases. From germline, CDR1 is SGHNT and CDR2 YYREEE (reference sequence). The CDR3 sequence is CASSLALGHGYTF. CDR3 DNA: TGTGCCAGCAGCTTGGCCCTGGGGCACGGCTACACCTTC.

J is TRBJ2-7 and V is TRBV5-1; TRBD2 matches at 9 bases. Germline values: CDR1 SGHRS, CDR2 YFSETQ. This CDR3 region has 14 residues. With V trimmed by 2 bases and J by 7 bases, 7 bases remained unmatched. CDR3 sequence (DNA): TGCGCCAGCAGCTTCGGTAGCGGGGGCCCAGAGCAGTACTTC. It specifies CASSFGSGGPEQYF.

The gene calls are TRBV18 and TRBJ2-7; D might be TRBD2 (6 bases). The CDR3 has 15 amino acids. Germline assignment: CDR1 KGHSH and CDR2 LQKENI. Trimming cost V 3 bases and J 3 bases, with 15 bases left between them. DNA of the CDR3: TGTGCCAGCTCACCTTTGCGGTTGGGGGGCTACGAGCAGTACTTC. It codes for CASSPLRLGGYEQYF.

J is TRBJ2-5 and V is TRBV5-8, with TRBD1 matching 7 bases. Trimming removed 4 bases from V and 0 bases from J; junction bases left unmatched: 9. Germline-derived CDR1 and CDR2 are SGHTS and YDEGEE. The CDR3 has 16 amino acids. DNA for the CDR3: TGTGCCAGCAGCCCCGGGACAGCGACTTACCAAGAGACCCAGTACTTC. Its translation: CASSPGTATYQETQYF.

The chain carries TRBV7-9 and TRBJ2-1; D may be TRBD2 (7 bases). Per the germline V gene, CDR1 is SEHNR and CDR2 is FQNEAQ (reference sequence). Trimming stripped 3 bases from V and 0 bases from J, with 15 bases between. The CDR3 loop spans 17 amino acids. The CDR3 region is CASSFEGGPPSYNEQFF. CDR3 in DNA: TGTGCCAGCAGCTTCGAGGGGGGGCCCCCCTCCTACAATGAGCAGTTCTTC.

The chain links TRBV7-2 to TRBJ2-5; 8 bases align to TRBD2. Germline CDR1 is SGHTA and CDR2 is FQGNSA. CDR3 length: 14 residues. Unmatched junction bases numbered 4, after V lost 6 bases and J lost 1 base. The DNA of the CDR3 is TGTGCCAGCAGGGCGGGAGGATCCCAAGAGACCCAGTACTTC. Its translation: CASRAGGSQETQYF.

The chain uses TRBV9 and TRBJ1-2, with 10 bases identical to TRBD1. Germline-derived CDR1 and CDR2 are SGDLS and YYNGEE. The trim removed 4 bases at V and 7 bases at J, leaving 4 bases unmatched. This CDR3 has 13 amino acids. CDR3: CASSPRTGGGYTF. The CDR3 nucleotides read TGTGCCAGCAGCCCCAGGACAGGGGGTGGCTACACCTTC.

The rearrangement joins TRBV6-5 to TRBJ1-4, with D maybe TRBD1 (5 bases). Germline CDR1 reads MNHEY; CDR2 reads SVGAGI. The CDR3 sequence is 16 residues long. The germline V and J ends were trimmed by 4 bases and 3 bases, with 15 bases remaining between them. CDR3 protein: CASSSAGGGANEKLFF. The CDR3, as DNA: TGTGCCAGCAGTTCTGCGGGGGGAGGGGCTAATGAAAAACTGTTTTTT.

The rearrangement uses TRBV19 and TRBJ2-5, with D possibly TRBD2 on 5 matching bases. CDR1 is LNHDA, CDR2 SQIVND, per germline (reference sequence). The ends were cut back, 5 bases at V and 5 bases at J, with 18 bases in the middle. The CDR3 extends over 15 amino acids. CDR3 sequence (DNA): TGTGCCAGTAGTTCGGGCATCCCGGGAAGGGAGACCCAGTACTTC. Translation gives CASSSGIPGRETQYF.

The gene calls are TRBV27 and TRBJ1-2; 8 nucleotides align to TRBD1. V shed 5 bases, J shed 2 bases, and the junction held 7 bases outside the gene matches. The CDR3 covers 15 residues. Germline values: CDR1 MNHEY, CDR2 SMNVEV (reference sequence). The CDR3 DNA reads as TGTGCCAGCAGTCCATCCAGGGGGCGAAACTATGGCTACACCTTC. The encoded protein is CASSPSRGRNYGYTF.

The CDR3 DNA follows: TGTGCCAGCAGCCCCGGGGCCTACGAGCAGTACTTC. Residues: CASSPGAYEQYF. The chain recombines TRBV7-9 with TRBJ2-7; perhaps TRBD2 as D (5 bases). The CDR3 is 12 residues long. The germline V gene has CDR1 SEHNR and CDR2 FQNEAQ (reference sequence). The V end was cut by 5 bases, the J end by 2 bases, with 7 bases between.

The chain combines TRBV30 with TRBJ1-4; D is unclear. Germline assignment: CDR1 GTSNPN and CDR2 SVGIG (reference sequence). Trimming removed 2 bases at V and 8 bases at J, with 18 bases between. The CDR3 runs to 15 residues. This chain's CDR3 is CAWSYLGLRGEKLFF. The CDR3 bases are TGTGCCTGGAGTTACCTGGGCCTAAGAGGGGAAAAACTGTTTTTT.

The CDR3 loop is CASSLGPSAQETQYF. The CDR3 coding sequence is TGTGCCAGCAGCTTAGGTCCTAGCGCTCAAGAGACCCAGTACTTC. V is TRBV11-3 and J is TRBJ2-5; D possibly corresponds to TRBD2 (6 bases). Between the trimmed V and J ends, which lost 1 base and 2 bases, there was a span of 11 bases. The CDR3 extends over 15 amino acids. Per germline, CDR1 SGHNT and CDR2 YENEEA.

The CDR3 sequence: CAISGRTDLRGETQYF. In nucleotides, the CDR3 is TGTGCCATCAGTGGGAGGACAGACCTTAGGGGGGAGACCCAGTACTTC. The gene calls are TRBV10-3 and TRBJ2-5, with D perhaps TRBD1 (6 bases). The V end was cut by 4 bases, the J end by 5 bases, with 20 bases between. This CDR3 contains 16 residues. Germline V gene sequence: CDR1 ENHRY, CDR2 SYGVKD.

The CDR3 protein is CAISESARTGFTGELFF. The CDR3, as DNA: TGTGCCATCAGTGAGTCGGCTCGGACAGGCTTCACCGGGGAGCTGTTTTTT. This chain uses TRBV10-3 with TRBJ2-2, with 7 bases matching TRBD1. V lost 0 bases, J lost 4 bases, and 8 bases stayed unmatched. CDR1 is ENHRY and CDR2 is SYGVKD in the germline V gene. This CDR3 contains 17 residues.

In its sample, this clone was seen a few times. V is TRBV7-9 and J is TRBJ1-1; 7 positions agree with TRBD1. The CDR3 consists of 12 residues. The germline V gene has CDR1 SEHNR and CDR2 FQNEAQ (reference sequence). V shed 1 base and J 8 bases; nucleotides not matched to a gene: 1. In nucleotides, the CDR3 is TGTGCCAGCAGCTTAGGGGACAGAGAAGCTTTCTTT. This encodes CASSLGDREAFF.

V usage is TRBV12-3 or TRBV12-4 and J usage is TRBJ2-1; the D is unclear. This CDR3 contains 12 residues. Trimming took 3 bases from V and 15 from J, leaving 15 bases between them. Written as DNA, the CDR3 is TGTGCCAGCAGTTTGTCGGCAGAGTCGGGGTTCTTC. Translation gives CASSLSAESGFF.

The chain combines TRBV3-1 (or the pseudogene TRBV3-2) with TRBJ1-2; D remains unclear. Germline CDR1 LGHDT, CDR2 YNNKEL (reference sequence). The CDR3 sequence is 15 residues long. V was trimmed by 1 base and J by 7 bases, leaving 16 bases between them. Written as DNA, the CDR3 is TGTGCCAGCAGCCAAGCGTACGGTTACGGTGGTGGCTACACCTTC. Its protein product is CASSQAYGYGGGYTF.

The CDR3 loop reads CSASLSGANYGYTF. The CDR3 coding sequence is TGCAGTGCTAGTCTGTCAGGGGCCAACTATGGCTACACCTTC. This chain joins TRBV20-1 and TRBJ1-2; the D gene is possibly TRBD1 (6 bases). The CDR3 runs 14 residues. Between the trimmed V and J ends, which lost 3 bases and 2 bases, there was a span of 13 bases. Germline V gives CDR1 DFQATT, CDR2 SNEGSKA (reference sequence).

This clone was recorded many times. The chain carries TRBV19 and TRBJ1-2; no clear D gene. V lost 4 bases, J lost 2 bases, and 17 bases lay in between. The CDR3 is made up of 16 amino acids. CDR1 and CDR2 (germline): LNHDA, SQIVND (reference sequence). The CDR3 is CASSTTRGGENYGYTF. The CDR3 nucleotides read TGTGCCAGTAGTACAACCCGGGGAGGCGAAAACTATGGCTACACCTTC.

This clone was observed once. This chain connects TRBV11-2 to TRBJ2-5; D is unresolved. V was shortened by 5 bases and J by 2 bases, with 9 bases between the two germline ends. The CDR3 is 13 amino acids. Per the germline V gene, CDR1 is SGHAT and CDR2 is FQNNGV. The CDR3 protein is CASSQALQETQYF. As DNA, the CDR3 is TGTGCCAGCAGCCAGGCGTTACAAGAGACCCAGTACTTC.

The chain joins TRBV6-2 or TRBV6-3 to TRBJ1-5; D is unclear. The V gene's germline CDR1 is MNHEY and CDR2 SVGEGT. CDR3 length: 16 amino acids. Trimming took 2 bases from V and 0 from J, leaving 11 bases between them. The CDR3 sequence: CASSYGWRNSNQPQHF. The CDR3 nucleotides are TGTGCCAGCAGTTACGGTTGGCGGAATAGCAATCAGCCCCAGCATTTT.